This TCR beta chain was identified in a study of blood T cells in healthy people across ages. The overall study: Template switching recovered approximately one barcoded beta molecule for every two T cells.

Whole-study findings and limits: Long-lived donors exceeded aged donors in naive CD4+ cells and diversity. Roughly linear age-related decline in beta diversity appeared, significant by age 40.

It was with a sample-barcoded 5' primer and a J-beta primer mix that a second PCR of roughly 6 to 11 cycles was run. MiXCR, run by TCRdb on the 5' RACE reads, gives a single entry per CDR3 protein. The sample consists of 1.5 million to 2 million distinct CDR3 sequences, 40% to 55% of them appearing once. Points on this clonotype: Its target is not known.

V was shortened by 8 bases and J by 3 bases, with 14 bases between the two germline ends. Germline V gives CDR1 MGHDK, CDR2 SYGVNS. This CDR3 spans 13 amino acids. Each donor supplied 7.5 to 10 milliliters of peripheral blood. The sequenced sample consisted of blood. The TCR sequence derives from a woman between 40 and 50 years old in good health. The V and J genes are TRBV25-1 and TRBJ2-7; D tentatively reads TRBD1 or TRBD2 (6 bases each). This CDR3 is CASEPGGHYEQYF. DNA for the CDR3: TGTGCCAGCGAGCCCGGGGGCCACTACGAGCAGTACTTC.